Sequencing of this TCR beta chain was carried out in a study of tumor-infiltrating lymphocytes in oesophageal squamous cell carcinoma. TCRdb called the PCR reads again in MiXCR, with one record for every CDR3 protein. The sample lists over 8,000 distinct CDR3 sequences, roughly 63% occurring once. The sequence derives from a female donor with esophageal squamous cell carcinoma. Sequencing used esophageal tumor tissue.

CDR3 nucleotides: TGTGCCAGCAGTGAGGAGCCCCGGAGCTACGAGCAGTACTTC. Residues: CASSEEPRSYEQYF. The chain carries TRBV6-6 and TRBJ2-4, with D unresolved. TRBJ2-7 matches the DNA end more closely, so the J call is doubtful. Germline V gene data show CDR1 as MNHNY and CDR2 as SVGAGI (reference sequence). The CDR3 spans 14 residues.